Presented here are 14 T cell receptor beta chains from one specimen sequenced in a study of blood T cells in healthy people across ages. The use of a sample-barcoded 5' primer and a J-beta primer mix characterized a second PCR of roughly 7 to 11 cycles. TCRdb recomputed calls from the 5' RACE reads with MiXCR, one row per CDR3 protein. The top ten clones hold around a sixth of a sample with 500,000 to 600,000 distinct CDR3 sequences, roughly 29% of them seen once. The source material was blood. The receptors originated from a woman aged 70 to 79 in good health.

In its sample, this clonotype was seen a few times. The chain joins TRBV4-2 to TRBJ2-1, with TRBD2 identical over 9 bases. Germline V CDR1 and CDR2: LGHNA, YNFKEQ. The junction had 5 bases not matched to a gene; V was cut back by 1 base and J by 7 bases. This CDR3 has 15 residues. The CDR3 protein is CASSQARGGVNEQFF. The DNA for the CDR3 is TGTGCCAGCAGCCAAGCGCGGGGGGGCGTGAATGAGCAGTTCTTC.

The V and J genes are TRBV4-2 and TRBJ2-1; 7 nucleotides line up with TRBD2. V lost 3 bases and J lost 9; bases outside the gene matches: 11. Germline values: CDR1 LGHNA, CDR2 YNFKEQ. The CDR3 has 15 amino acids. CDR3 in DNA: TGTGCCAGCAGCCAGGATCGGACTAGTTCGGGTGAGCAGTTCTTC. Protein sequence: CASSQDRTSSGEQFF.

The J gene is TRBJ2-2, the V gene TRBV20-1; either TRBD1 or TRBD2 may fit D (7 bases each). V lost 1 base and J 4 bases, leaving 16 bases between the germline ends. Per the germline V gene, CDR1 is DFQATT and CDR2 is SNEGSKA (reference sequence). This CDR3 spans 16 amino acids. CDR3 coding DNA: TGCAGTGCTAGAGTTGGGGGGGACAGACCCACCGGGGAGCTGTTTTTT. It translates to CSARVGGDRPTGELFF.

This chain connects TRBV20-1 to TRBJ2-4, with TRBD1 matching over 9 bases. CDR1 and CDR2 (germline): DFQATT, SNEGSKA (reference sequence). The ends lost 3 bases at V and 3 bases at J; junction bases unmatched: 3. This CDR3 has 14 residues. The CDR3 sequence: CSASTGGVKNIQYF. The CDR3 DNA reads as TGCAGTGCTAGTACAGGGGGCGTCAAAAACATTCAGTACTTC.

This clonotype was observed a handful of times. CDR3 region: CASSFGVGEKLFF. The CDR3 nucleotides are TGTGCCAGCAGCTTTGGGGTGGGGGAAAAACTGTTTTTT. This rearrangement joins TRBV7-2 to TRBJ1-4; no definite D call. The CDR3 is 13 amino acids. The V gene lost 3 bases and the J gene lost 8 bases, with 10 bases spanning the gap. CDR1 and CDR2 (germline): SGHTA, FQGNSA. The whole variable domain, remainder taken from reference TRBV7-2 and TRBJ1-4, is GAGVSQSPSNKVTEKGKDVELRCDPISGHTALYWYRQSLGQGLEFLIYFQGNSAPDKSGLPSDRFSAERTGGSVSTLTIQRTQQEDSAVYLCASSFGVGEKLFFGSGTQLSVL.

This sequence joins TRBV6-1 and TRBJ2-3; a weak D match, TRBD2 (5 bases). This CDR3 comprises 13 residues. The V end was cut by 6 bases, the J end by 6 bases, with 13 bases between. Germline V gene lookup returns CDR1 MNHNS and CDR2 SASEGT. The CDR3 loop reads CASRILGWDTQYF. CDR3 bases: TGTGCCAGCAGGATACTAGGGTGGGATACGCAGTATTTT.

This clonotype was seen only a few times. The junction does not match germline at one end; this may be a read error. The chain recombines TRBV7-2 with TRBJ2-1, with 7 bases aligning to TRBD1. There are 15 residues in the CDR3. Germline lookup yields CDR1 SGHTA and CDR2 FQGNSA. The chain's CDR3 is CASTLRQGSYNEQFF. The CDR3 DNA sequence: TGTGCCAGCACCTTACGACAGGGCTCCTACAATGAGCAGTTCTTC.

This chain uses TRBV7-2 with TRBJ2-7; 8 positions agree with TRBD1. The CDR3 has 16 residues. The ends lost 0 bases at V and 5 bases at J; junction bases unmatched: 9. Germline CDR1 reads SGHTA; CDR2 reads FQGNSA. CDR3 DNA: TGTGCCAGCAGCTTAGCCACCGGGACAGGTCTCAACGAGCAGTACTTC. This encodes CASSLATGTGLNEQYF.

The genes are TRBV20-1 and TRBJ2-2; D not certain. CDR1 and CDR2 (germline): DFQATT, SNEGSKA (reference sequence). This CDR3 spans 13 amino acids. V gave up 6 bases and J gave up 3 bases, with 11 bases separating them. This chain's CDR3 is CSAPSGDTGELFF. CDR3 nucleotides: TGCAGTGCCCCTTCCGGCGACACCGGGGAGCTGTTTTTT.

V is TRBV7-2 and J is TRBJ2-5, with a tentative D call TRBD2 (5 bases). Germline CDR1 SGHTA, CDR2 FQGNSA. This CDR3 has 14 residues. V lost 2 bases, J lost 6 bases, and 13 bases lay in between. The CDR3 protein is CASSLLLARKTQYF. The CDR3 DNA follows: TGTGCCAGCAGCTTACTGCTAGCCCGGAAGACCCAGTACTTC. The entire variable domain, with the rest obtained from reference TRBV7-2 and TRBJ2-5, is as follows: GAGVSQSPSNKVTEKGKDVELRCDPISGHTALYWYRQSLGQGLEFLIYFQGNSAPDKSGLPSDRFSAERTGGSVSTLTIQRTQQEDSAVYLCASSLLLARKTQYFGPGTRLLVL.

V usage is TRBV5-1 and J usage is TRBJ2-7, with 7 bases matching TRBD2. Trimming at V came to 0 bases and at J to 3 bases, leaving 3 bases not matched to a gene. Germline V lookup: CDR1 SGHRS, CDR2 YFSETQ. The CDR3 totals 14 residues. The CDR3 bases are TGCGCCAGCAGCTTGGAGGCTAGCGGCTACGAGCAGTACTTC. Protein product: CASSLEASGYEQYF. The whole variable domain, remainder taken from reference TRBV5-1 and TRBJ2-7, is KAGVTQTPRYLIKTRGQQVTLSCSPISGHRSVSWYQQTPGQGLQFLFEYFSETQRNKGNFPGRFSGRQFSNSRSEMNVSTLELGDSALYLCASSLEASGYEQYFGPGTRLTVT.

The V gene is TRBV4-2, the J gene TRBJ1-1; TRBD1 might be the D (6 bases). V lost 3 bases, J lost 6 bases, and 17 bases lay in between. Germline assignment: CDR1 LGHNA and CDR2 YNFKEQ. The CDR3 totals 15 residues. DNA of the CDR3: TGTGCCAGCAGCCACTTAGAGGGGGGGTTGGCTGAAGCTTTCTTT. It codes for CASSHLEGGLAEAFF.

Only one count was recorded for this clonotype. No conserved phenylalanine or tryptophan is present at the end of the CDR3, so a read error is the likely explanation. The V and J genes are TRBV5-1 and TRBJ1-5, with a possible D match to TRBD1 (5 bases). The CDR3 has 13 residues. In germline, CDR1 is SGHRS, CDR2 YFSETQ. Trimming removed 1 base at V and 6 bases at J, with 8 bases between. The CDR3 DNA reads TGCGCCAGCAGCTTGCTGGGGGGTCAGCCCCAGCATCTT. Its protein is CASSLLGGQPQHL.

This clonotype has more than one count but fewer than ten. This sequence joins TRBV20-1 and TRBJ1-4, with D perhaps TRBD1 (5 bases). CDR3 size: 15 residues. Per germline, CDR1 DFQATT and CDR2 SNEGSKA (reference sequence). Between the trimmed V and J ends, which lost 6 bases and 7 bases, there was a span of 21 bases. The CDR3 loop is CSAQKPGRDIEKLFF. The CDR3 coding sequence is TGCAGTGCCCAAAAACCGGGACGTGATATTGAAAAACTGTTTTTT.